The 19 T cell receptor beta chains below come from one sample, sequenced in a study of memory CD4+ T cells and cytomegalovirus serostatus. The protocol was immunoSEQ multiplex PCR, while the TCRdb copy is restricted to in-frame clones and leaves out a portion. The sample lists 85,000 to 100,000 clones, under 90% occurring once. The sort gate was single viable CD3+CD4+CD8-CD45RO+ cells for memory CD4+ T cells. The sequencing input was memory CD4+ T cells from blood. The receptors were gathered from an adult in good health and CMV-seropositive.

The CDR3 DNA reads as TGTGCCTGGAGTGTAGATGGACTGACCCAGCATTTT. Amino acids: CAWSVDGLTQHF. V is TRBV30 and J is TRBJ1-5; no clear D gene. The CDR3 extends over 12 amino acids. Germline V CDR1 and CDR2: GTSNPN, SVGIG (reference sequence). V was trimmed by 0 bases and J by 11 bases, leaving 11 bases between them.

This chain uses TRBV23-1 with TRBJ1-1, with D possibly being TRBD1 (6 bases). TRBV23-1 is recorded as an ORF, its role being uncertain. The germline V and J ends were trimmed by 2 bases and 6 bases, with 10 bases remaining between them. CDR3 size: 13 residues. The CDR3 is CASSQPTGSEAFF. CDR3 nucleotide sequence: TGCGCCAGCAGTCAACCGACAGGTTCTGAAGCTTTCTTT.

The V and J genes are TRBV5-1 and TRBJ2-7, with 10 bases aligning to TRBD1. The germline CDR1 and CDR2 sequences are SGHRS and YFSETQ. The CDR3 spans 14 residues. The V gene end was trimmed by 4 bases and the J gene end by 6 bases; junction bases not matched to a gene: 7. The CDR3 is CASSIGTGEGEQYF. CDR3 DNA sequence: TGCGCCAGCAGCATAGGGACAGGGGAAGGCGAGCAGTACTTC.

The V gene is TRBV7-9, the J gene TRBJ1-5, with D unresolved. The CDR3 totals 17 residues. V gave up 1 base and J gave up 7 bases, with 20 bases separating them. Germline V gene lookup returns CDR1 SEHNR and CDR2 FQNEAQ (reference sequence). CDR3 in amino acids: CASSLVHGVGVAQPQHF. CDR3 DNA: TGTGCCAGCAGCTTAGTTCATGGGGTTGGGGTAGCACAGCCCCAGCATTTT.

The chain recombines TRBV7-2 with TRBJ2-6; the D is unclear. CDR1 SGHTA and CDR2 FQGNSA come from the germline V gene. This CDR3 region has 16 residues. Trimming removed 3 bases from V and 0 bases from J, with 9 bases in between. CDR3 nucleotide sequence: TGTGCCAGCAGCTTCGGACGGATCTCTGGGGCCAACGTCCTGACTTTC. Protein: CASSFGRISGANVLTF.

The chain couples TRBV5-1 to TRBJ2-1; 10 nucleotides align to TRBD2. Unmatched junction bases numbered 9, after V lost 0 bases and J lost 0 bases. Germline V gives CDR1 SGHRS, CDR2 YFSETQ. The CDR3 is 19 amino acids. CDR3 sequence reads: CASSLVASGSGSSYNEQFF. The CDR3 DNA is TGCGCCAGCAGCTTGGTAGCTAGCGGGAGCGGCAGCTCCTACAATGAGCAGTTCTTC. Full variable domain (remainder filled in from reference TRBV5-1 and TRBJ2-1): KAGVTQTPRYLIKTRGQQVTLSCSPISGHRSVSWYQQTPGQGLQFLFEYFSETQRNKGNFPGRFSGRQFSNSRSEMNVSTLELGDSALYLCASSLVASGSGSSYNEQFFGPGTRLTVL.

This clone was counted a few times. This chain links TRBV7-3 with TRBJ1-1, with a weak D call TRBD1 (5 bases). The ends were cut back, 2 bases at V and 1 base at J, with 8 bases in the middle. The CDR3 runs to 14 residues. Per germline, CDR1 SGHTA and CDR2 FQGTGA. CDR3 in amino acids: CASSLQGPNTEAFF. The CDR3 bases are TGTGCCAGCAGCTTACAGGGCCCGAACACTGAAGCTTTCTTT.

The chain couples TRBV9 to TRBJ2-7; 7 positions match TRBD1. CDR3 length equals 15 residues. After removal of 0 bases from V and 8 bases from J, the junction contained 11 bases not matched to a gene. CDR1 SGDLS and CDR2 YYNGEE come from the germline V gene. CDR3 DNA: TGTGCCAGCAGCGTAGACGGGGACAGAGACCGAAAGCAGTACTTC. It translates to CASSVDGDRDRKQYF.

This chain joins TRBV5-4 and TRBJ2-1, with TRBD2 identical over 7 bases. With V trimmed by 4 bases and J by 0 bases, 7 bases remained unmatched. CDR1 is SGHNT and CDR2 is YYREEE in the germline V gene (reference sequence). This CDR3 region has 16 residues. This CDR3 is CASSQGGGGSYNEQFF. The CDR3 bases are TGTGCCAGCAGCCAGGGTGGGGGGGGCTCCTACAATGAGCAGTTCTTC. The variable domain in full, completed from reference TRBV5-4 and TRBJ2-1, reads ETGVTQSPTHLIKTRGQQVTLRCSSQSGHNTVSWYQQALGQGPQFIFQYYREEENGRGNFPPRFSGLQFPNYSSELNVNALELDDSALYLCASSQGGGGSYNEQFFGPGTRLTVL.

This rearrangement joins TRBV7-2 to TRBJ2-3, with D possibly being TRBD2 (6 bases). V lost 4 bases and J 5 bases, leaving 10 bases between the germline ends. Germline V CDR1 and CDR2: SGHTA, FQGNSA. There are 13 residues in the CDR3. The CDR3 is CASSSDGGDTQYF. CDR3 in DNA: TGTGCCAGCAGCTCTGACGGGGGAGATACGCAGTATTTT. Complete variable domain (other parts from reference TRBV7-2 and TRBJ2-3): GAGVSQSPSNKVTEKGKDVELRCDPISGHTALYWYRQSLGQGLEFLIYFQGNSAPDKSGLPSDRFSAERTGGSVSTLTIQRTQQEDSAVYLCASSSDGGDTQYFGPGTRLTVL.

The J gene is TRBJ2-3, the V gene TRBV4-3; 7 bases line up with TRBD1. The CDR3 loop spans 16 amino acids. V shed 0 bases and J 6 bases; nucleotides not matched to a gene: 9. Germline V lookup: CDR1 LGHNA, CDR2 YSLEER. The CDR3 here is CASSQDPLTGFDTQYF. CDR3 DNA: TGCGCCAGCAGCCAAGATCCTCTGACAGGGTTCGATACGCAGTATTTT.

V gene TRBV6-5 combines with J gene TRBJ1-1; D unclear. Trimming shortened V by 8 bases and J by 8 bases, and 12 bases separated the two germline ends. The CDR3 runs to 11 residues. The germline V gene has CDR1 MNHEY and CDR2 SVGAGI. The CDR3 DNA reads TGTGCCAGCCAAGATCGAAGGGAAGCTTTCTTT. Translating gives CASQDRREAFF.

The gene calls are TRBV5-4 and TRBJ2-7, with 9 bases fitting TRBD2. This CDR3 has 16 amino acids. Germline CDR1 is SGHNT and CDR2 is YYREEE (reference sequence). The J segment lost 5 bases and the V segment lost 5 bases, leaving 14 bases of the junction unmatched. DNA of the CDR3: TGTGCCAGCAGGAACATGTTTAGCGGGAGAGGTAACGAGCAGTACTTC. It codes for CASRNMFSGRGNEQYF.

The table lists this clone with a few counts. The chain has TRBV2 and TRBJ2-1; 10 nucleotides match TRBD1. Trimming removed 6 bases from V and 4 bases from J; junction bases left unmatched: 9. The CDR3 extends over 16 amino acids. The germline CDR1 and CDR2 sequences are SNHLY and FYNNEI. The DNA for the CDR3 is TGTGCCAGCAGATCGACTCCGGGACAGGGGTACAATGAGCAGTTCTTC. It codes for CASRSTPGQGYNEQFF.

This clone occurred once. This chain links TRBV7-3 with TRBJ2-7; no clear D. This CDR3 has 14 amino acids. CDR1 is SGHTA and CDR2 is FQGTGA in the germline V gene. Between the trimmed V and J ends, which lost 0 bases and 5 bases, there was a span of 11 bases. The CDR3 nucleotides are TGTGCCAGCAGCTTAACTGTGGACGTCGACGAGCAGTACTTC. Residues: CASSLTVDVDEQYF.

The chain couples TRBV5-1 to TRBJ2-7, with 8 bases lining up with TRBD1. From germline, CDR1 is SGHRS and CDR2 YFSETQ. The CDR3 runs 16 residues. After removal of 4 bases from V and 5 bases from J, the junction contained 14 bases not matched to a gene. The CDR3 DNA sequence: TGCGCCAGCAGCGGAATTGGACAGGGTTTTGTCGACGAGCAGTACTTC. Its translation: CASSGIGQGFVDEQYF.

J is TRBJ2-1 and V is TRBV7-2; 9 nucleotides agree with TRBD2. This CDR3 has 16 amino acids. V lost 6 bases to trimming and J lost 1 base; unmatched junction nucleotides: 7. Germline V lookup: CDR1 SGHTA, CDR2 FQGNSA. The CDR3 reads CASSSSGIRSYNEQFF. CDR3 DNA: TGTGCCAGCAGTTCTAGCGGGATTAGGTCCTACAATGAGCAGTTCTTC.

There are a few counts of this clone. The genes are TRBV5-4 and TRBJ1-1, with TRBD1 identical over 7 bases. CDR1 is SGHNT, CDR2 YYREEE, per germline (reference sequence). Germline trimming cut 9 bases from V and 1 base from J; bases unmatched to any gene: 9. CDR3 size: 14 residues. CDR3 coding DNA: TGTGCCAACTCACAGGGGACCACGAACACTGAAGCTTTCTTT. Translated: CANSQGTTNTEAFF.

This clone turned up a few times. The CDR3: CASSYQLPTGELFF. In DNA form, the CDR3 reads TGTGCCAGCAGTTACCAGCTACCCACCGGGGAGCTGTTTTTT. V and J are TRBV28 and TRBJ2-2; D gene ambiguous. CDR1 MDHEN and CDR2 SYDVKM come from the germline V gene. CDR3 length equals 14 residues. Trimming shortened V by 4 bases and J by 4 bases, and 10 bases separated the two germline ends.